The sequence of this TCR beta chain was determined in a study of breast tumors, draining lymph nodes, adjacent tissues (dated by TCRdb to 2016 to 2017). At the level of the whole study: Breast cancer patients provided tumor, adjacent nontumor tissue and axillary lymph nodes, and the study compared the TCR beta repertoires across these three sources. In human breast cancer, the study set out to evaluate how tumor, surrounding tissue and draining lymph node repertoires relate to one another and whether T cells may move between these sites. General findings and caveats noted by the study authors: The data were judged consistent with most tumor T cells deriving from the lymph node and then expanding within tumor tissue. T-cell repertoire diversity in tumors was found to be lower than in lymph nodes but higher than in nontumor tissue, and preferential V and J gene usage was observed. Tumor and nontumor tissue repertoires were found to be significantly more similar in luminal-like than in basal-like breast cancer. The conclusion that tumor T cells originate in lymph nodes was presented as consistent with a hypothesis rather than as directly demonstrated.

The CDR3 holds 13 amino acids from the cysteine to the phenylalanine. Left in the record is the CDR3 DNA by itself, 39 bases read in frame from the first base. Sequences DFQATT (CDR1) and SNEGSKA (CDR2) are obtained from the germline V gene (reference sequence). V drops 0 bases and J drops 7 bases, leaving 12 bases in between. For sequencing, an Illumina HiSeq 2000 was employed. Multiplex PCR amplification was used to generate the TCR beta chain libraries. High-throughput sequencing was used to analyze the amplified TCR beta chain products. Clones were called with MiXCR by TCRdb after fastp trimmed the public reads at Q25, and only in-frame beta chains were retained. When rows share a CDR3 protein, they turn into one entry using the most common DNA and genes. Here the sample has some 140,000 distinct CDR3 sequences; 21% occur a single time. The ten most abundant clones make up about 2.2% of the sample.

The axillary draining lymph nodes of breast cancer patients were the source of the lymph node samples. This clonotype came up many times. This receptor's antigen is unknown. One base away there is no much larger clone; base qualities are not given. The sequence links TRBV20-1 to TRBJ2-5, with no confident D gene call. Sequenced sample: axillary lymph node tissue. This sequence originates from a female donor with breast cancer. Some clones in this sample may be carry-over from other donors' samples. DNA sequence: TGCAGTGCTAGAGAGGAGAGCGCCAGGACCCAGTACTTC. The translation is CSAREESARTQYF.